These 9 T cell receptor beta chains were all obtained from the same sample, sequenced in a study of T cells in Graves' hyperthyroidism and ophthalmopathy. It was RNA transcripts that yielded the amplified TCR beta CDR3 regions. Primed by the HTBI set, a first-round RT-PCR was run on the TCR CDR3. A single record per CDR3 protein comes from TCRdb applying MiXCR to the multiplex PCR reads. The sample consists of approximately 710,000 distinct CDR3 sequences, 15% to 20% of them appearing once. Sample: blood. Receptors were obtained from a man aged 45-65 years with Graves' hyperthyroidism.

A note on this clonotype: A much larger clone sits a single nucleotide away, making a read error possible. The DNA for the CDR3 is TGTGCCTGCAGTTTACTATCCGGGTACGAGCAGTACTTC. It specifies CACSLLSGYEQYF. The rearrangement joins TRBV28 to TRBJ2-7, with D unclear. Germline CDR1 reads MDHEN; CDR2 reads SYDVKM. This CDR3 is 13 amino acids long. The variable domain in full, completed from reference TRBV28 and TRBJ2-7, reads DVKVTQSSRYLVKRTGEKVFLECVQDMDHENMFWYRQDPGLGLRLIYFSYDVKMKEKGDIPEGYSVSREKKERFSLILESASTNQTSMYLCACSLLSGYEQYFGPGTRLTVT.

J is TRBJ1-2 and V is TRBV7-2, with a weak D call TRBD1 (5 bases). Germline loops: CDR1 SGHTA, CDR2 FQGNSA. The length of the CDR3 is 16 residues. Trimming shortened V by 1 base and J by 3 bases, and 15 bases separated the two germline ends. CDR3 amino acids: CASSLGGSGLDYGYTF. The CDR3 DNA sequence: TGTGCCAGCAGCTTAGGGGGCTCTGGTTTGGACTATGGCTACACCTTC. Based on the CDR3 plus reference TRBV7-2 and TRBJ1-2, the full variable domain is GAGVSQSPSNKVTEKGKDVELRCDPISGHTALYWYRQSLGQGLEFLIYFQGNSAPDKSGLPSDRFSAERTGGSVSTLTIQRTQQEDSAVYLCASSLGGSGLDYGYTFGSGTRLTVV.

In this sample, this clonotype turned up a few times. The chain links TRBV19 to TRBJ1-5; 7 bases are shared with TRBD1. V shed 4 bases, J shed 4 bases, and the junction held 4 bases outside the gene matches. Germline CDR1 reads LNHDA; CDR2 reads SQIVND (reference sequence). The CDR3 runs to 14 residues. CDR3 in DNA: TGTGCCAGTAGTACCCGGGACAGAAATCAGCCCCAGCATTTT. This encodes CASSTRDRNQPQHF.

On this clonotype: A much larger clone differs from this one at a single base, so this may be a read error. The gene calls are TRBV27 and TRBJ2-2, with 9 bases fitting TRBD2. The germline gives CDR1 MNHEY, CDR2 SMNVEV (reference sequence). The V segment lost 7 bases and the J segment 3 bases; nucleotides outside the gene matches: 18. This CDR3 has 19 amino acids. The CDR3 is CASNSCLASGTRDTGELFF. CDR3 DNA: TGTGCCAGCAACTCCTGCTTGGCTAGCGGGACTAGGGACACCGGGGAGCTGTTTTTT.

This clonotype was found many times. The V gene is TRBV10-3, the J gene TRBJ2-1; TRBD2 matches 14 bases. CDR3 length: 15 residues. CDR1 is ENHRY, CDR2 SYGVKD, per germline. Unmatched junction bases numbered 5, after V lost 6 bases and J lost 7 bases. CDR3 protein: CAISSGLAGGNEQFF. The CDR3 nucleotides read TGTGCCATCAGCTCCGGACTAGCGGGAGGAAATGAGCAGTTCTTC.

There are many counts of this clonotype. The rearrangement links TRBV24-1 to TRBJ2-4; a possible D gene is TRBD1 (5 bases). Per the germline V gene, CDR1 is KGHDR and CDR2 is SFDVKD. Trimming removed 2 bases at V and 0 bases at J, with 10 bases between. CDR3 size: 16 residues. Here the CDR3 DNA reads TGTGCCACCAGTGATTCCCAAGACAGAGCCAAAAACATTCAGTACTTC. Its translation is CATSDSQDRAKNIQYF.

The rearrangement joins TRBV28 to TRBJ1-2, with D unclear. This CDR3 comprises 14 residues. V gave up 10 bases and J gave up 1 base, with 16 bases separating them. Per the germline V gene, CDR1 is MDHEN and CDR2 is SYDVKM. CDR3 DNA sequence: TGTGCCACTCCGTCCACTAACTTTAACTATGGCTACACCTTC. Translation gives CATPSTNFNYGYTF.

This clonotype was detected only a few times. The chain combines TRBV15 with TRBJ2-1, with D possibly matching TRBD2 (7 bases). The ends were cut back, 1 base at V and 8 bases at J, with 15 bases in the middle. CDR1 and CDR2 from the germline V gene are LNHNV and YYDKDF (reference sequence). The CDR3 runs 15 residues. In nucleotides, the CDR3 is TGTGCCACCAGCAGAGGTGCGAGGGGGGGCGATGAGCAGTTCTTC. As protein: CATSRGARGGDEQFF.

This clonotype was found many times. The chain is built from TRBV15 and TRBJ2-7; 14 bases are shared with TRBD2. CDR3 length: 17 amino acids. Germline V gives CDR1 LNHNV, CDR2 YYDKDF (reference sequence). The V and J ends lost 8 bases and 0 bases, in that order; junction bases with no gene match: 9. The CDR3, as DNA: TGTGCCACCCCGACTAGCGGGAGGGGTCCCCTCTCCTACGAGCAGTACTTC. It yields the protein CATPTSGRGPLSYEQYF.